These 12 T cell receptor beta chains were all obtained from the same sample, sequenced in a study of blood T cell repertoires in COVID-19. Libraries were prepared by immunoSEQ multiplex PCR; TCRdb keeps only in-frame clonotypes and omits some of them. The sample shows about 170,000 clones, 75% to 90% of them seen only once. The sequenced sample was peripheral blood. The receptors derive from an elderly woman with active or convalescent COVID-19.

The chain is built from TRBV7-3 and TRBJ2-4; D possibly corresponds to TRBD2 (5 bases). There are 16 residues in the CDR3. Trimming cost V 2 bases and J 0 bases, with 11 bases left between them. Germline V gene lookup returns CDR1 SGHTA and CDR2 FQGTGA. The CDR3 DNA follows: TGTGCCAGCAGCTTAGGAACGGACTTAGCCAAAAACATTCAGTACTTC. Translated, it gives CASSLGTDLAKNIQYF. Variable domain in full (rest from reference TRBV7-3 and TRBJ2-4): GAGVSQTPSNKVTEKGKYVELRCDPISGHTALYWYRQSLGQGPEFLIYFQGTGAADDSGLPNDRFFAVRPEGSVSTLKIQRTERGDSAVYLCASSLGTDLAKNIQYFGAGTRLSVL.

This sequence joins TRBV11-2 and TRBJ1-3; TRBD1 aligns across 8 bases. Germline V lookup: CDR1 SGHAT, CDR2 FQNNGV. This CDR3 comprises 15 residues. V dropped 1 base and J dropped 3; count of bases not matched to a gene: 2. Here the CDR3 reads CASSLAGTGGNTIYF. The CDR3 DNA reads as TGTGCCAGCAGCTTAGCCGGGACAGGTGGAAACACCATATATTTT. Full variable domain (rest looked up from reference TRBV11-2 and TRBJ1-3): EAGVAQSPRYKIIEKRQSVAFWCNPISGHATLYWYQQILGQGPKLLIQFQNNGVVDDSQLPKDRFSAERLKGVDSTLKIQPAKLEDSAVYLCASSLAGTGGNTIYFGEGSWLTVV.

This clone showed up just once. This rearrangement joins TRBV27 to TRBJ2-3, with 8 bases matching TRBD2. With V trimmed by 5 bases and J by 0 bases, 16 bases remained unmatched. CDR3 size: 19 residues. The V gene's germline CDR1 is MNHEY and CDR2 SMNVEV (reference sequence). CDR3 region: CASSLLYRRGGTSTDTQYF. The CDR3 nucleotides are TGTGCCAGCAGTCTACTATATCGCCGCGGGGGGACTAGCACAGATACGCAGTATTTT.

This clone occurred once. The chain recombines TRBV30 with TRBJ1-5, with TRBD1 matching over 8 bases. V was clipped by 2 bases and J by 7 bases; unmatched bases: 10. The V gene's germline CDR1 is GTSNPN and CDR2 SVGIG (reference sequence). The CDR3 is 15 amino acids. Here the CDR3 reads CAWSRGGQERQPQHF. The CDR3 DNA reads TGTGCCTGGAGTAGGGGGGGACAGGAACGACAGCCCCAGCATTTT. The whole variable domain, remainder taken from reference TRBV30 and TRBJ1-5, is SQTIHQWPATLVQPVGSPLSLECTVEGTSNPNLYWYRQAAGRGLQLLFYSVGIGQISSEVPQNLSASRPQDRQFILSSKKLLLSDSGFYLCAWSRGGQERQPQHFGDGTRLSIL.

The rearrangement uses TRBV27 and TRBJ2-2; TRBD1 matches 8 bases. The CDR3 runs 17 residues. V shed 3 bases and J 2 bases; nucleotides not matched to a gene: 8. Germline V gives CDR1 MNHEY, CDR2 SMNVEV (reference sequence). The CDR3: CASSFLRDRKNTGELFF. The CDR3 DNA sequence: TGTGCCAGCAGTTTCCTCCGGGACAGGAAAAACACCGGGGAGCTGTTTTTT.

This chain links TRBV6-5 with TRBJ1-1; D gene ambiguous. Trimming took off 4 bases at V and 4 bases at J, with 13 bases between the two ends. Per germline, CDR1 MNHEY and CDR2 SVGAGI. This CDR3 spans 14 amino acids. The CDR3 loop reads CASSSPTESTEAFF. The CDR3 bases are TGTGCCAGCAGTTCCCCCACCGAGAGCACTGAAGCTTTCTTT.

CDR3 protein: CAWSGKGNQPQHF. CDR3 nucleotides: TGTGCCTGGAGTGGGAAGGGGAATCAGCCCCAGCATTTT. The rearrangement links TRBV30 to TRBJ1-5, with D maybe TRBD1 (5 bases). Trimming took 1 base from V and 4 from J, leaving 8 bases between them. This CDR3 comprises 13 residues. CDR1 is GTSNPN and CDR2 is SVGIG in the germline V gene (reference sequence).

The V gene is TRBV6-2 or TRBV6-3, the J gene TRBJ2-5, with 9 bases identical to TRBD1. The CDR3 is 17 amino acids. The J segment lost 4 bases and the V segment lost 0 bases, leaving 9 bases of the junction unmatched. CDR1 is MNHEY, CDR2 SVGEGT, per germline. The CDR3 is CASSYSPGTGRLETQYF. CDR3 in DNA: TGTGCCAGCAGTTACTCACCCGGGACAGGGCGGTTAGAGACCCAGTACTTC.

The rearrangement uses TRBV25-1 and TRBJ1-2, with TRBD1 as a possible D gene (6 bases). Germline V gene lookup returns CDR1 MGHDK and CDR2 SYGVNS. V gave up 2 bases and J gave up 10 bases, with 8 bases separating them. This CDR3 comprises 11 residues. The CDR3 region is CASSEQGYYTF. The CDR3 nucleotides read TGTGCCAGCAGTGAACAGGGGTACTACACCTTC.

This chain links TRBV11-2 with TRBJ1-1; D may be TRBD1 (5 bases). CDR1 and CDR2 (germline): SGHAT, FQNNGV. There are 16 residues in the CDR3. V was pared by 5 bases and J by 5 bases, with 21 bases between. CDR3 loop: CASSPTSLRGWTEAFF. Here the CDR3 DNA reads TGTGCCAGCAGCCCGACCTCCCTTAGGGGTTGGACTGAAGCTTTCTTT.

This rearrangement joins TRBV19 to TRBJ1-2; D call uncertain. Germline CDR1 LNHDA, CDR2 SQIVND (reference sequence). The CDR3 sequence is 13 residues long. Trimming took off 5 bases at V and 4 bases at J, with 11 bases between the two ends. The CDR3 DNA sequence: TGTGCCAGTAGTGGCCACATCCTCTATGGCTACACCTTC. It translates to CASSGHILYGYTF.

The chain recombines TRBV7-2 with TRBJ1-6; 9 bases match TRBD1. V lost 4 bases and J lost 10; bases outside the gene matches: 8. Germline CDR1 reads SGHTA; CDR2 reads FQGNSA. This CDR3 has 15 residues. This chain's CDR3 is CASSSRGTGRSPLHF. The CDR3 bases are TGTGCCAGCAGCTCACGGGGGACAGGGCGCTCACCCCTCCACTTT.